Described below is a single T cell receptor beta chain sequence and its context. The antigen is unknown. The data originate from a study of cytomegalovirus exposure and HLA in healthy donors. Across the study: Of some 410 genotyped donors, about 81% grouped in the Caucasian-associated ancestry cluster. Findings of the study overall: A later analysis found most CMV-associated TCR beta chains apparently HLA-restricted. An observed cluster of highly shared sequence variants was recorded as a likely sequencing artifact. Cytomegalovirus status, reportedly, was diagnosed with high specificity and sensitivity by the classifier.

Per germline, CDR1 SGHTA and CDR2 FQGNSA. With V trimmed by 1 base and J by 8 bases, 6 bases remained unmatched. The CDR3 spans 15 residues. Primers for the PCR totalled 60 Vbeta and 13 Jbeta. The data were produced by immunoSEQ multiplex PCR, yet TCRdb's version contains in-frame clones alone and is incomplete. This sample carries approximately 110,000 clones, about 76% of them seen once, and the ten largest clones take 13%. The origin of this receptor is a woman in her sixties or seventies in good health and CMV-seropositive. This rearrangement joins TRBV7-2 to TRBJ1-4; 8 nucleotides match TRBD1. Source material: PBMCs. Here the CDR3 reads CASSLGPGQEEKLFF. CDR3 nucleotide sequence: TGTGCCAGCAGCTTAGGACCGGGACAGGAGGAAAAACTGTTTTTT.